This TCR beta chain was recorded in a study of cytomegalovirus exposure and HLA in healthy donors. V gave up 2 bases and J gave up 5 bases, with 15 bases separating them. Germline V gene lookup returns CDR1 MNHNS and CDR2 SASEGT. The CDR3 consists of 15 residues. Libraries were prepared by immunoSEQ multiplex PCR; TCRdb keeps only in-frame clonotypes and omits some of them. Among 65,000 to 95,000 clones listed, 93% were seen once. The clonotype was recovered from a woman in her twenties or thirties in good health and CMV-seronegative. Specimen: PBMCs. The chain joins TRBV6-1 to TRBJ2-5; TRBD2 is a possible D gene (6 bases). This CDR3 reads CASSEQGLDGETQYF. DNA for the CDR3: TGTGCCAGCAGTGAACAGGGACTCGATGGGGAGACCCAGTACTTC.